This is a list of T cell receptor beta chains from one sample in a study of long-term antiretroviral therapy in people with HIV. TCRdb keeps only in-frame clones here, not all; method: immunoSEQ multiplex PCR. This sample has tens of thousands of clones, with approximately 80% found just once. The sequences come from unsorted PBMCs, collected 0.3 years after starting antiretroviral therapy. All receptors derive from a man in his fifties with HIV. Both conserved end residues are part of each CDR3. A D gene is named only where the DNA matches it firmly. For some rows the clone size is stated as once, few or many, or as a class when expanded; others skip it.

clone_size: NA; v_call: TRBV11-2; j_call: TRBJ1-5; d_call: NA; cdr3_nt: TGTGCCAGCAGCTTAGCGGGGAATAGCAATCAGCCCCAGCATTTT; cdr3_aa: CASSLAGNSNQPQHF
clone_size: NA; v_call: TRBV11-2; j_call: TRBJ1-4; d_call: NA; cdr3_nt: TGTGCCAGCAGCTTAGGTAGTGAAAAACTGTTTTTT; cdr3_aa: CASSLGSEKLFF
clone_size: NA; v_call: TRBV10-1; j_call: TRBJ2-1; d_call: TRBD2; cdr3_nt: TGCGCCAGCAGTGTAGCGGGAGACGTCAATGAGCAGTTCTTC; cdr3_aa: CASSVAGDVNEQFF
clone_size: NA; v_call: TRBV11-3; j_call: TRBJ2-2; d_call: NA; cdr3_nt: TGTGCCAGCAGCTTTACGATTTACAAGAACACCGGGGAGCTGTTTTTT; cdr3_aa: CASSFTIYKNTGELFF
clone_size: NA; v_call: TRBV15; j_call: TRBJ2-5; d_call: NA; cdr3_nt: TGTGCCACCAGCAGAGACCAGGGGGGAAGAGAGACCCAGTACTTC; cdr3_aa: CATSRDQGGRETQYF
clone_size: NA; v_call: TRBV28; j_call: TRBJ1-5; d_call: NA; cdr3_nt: TGTGCCAGCTTGCACGATAGCAATCAGCCCCAGCATTTT; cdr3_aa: CASLHDSNQPQHF
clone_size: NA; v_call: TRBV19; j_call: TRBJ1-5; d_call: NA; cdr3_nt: TGTGCCAGTAGTTATGGCAGGGTGCAGCCCCAGCATTTT; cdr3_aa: CASSYGRVQPQHF
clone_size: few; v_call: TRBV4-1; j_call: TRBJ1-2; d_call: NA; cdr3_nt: TGCGCCAGCAGCCAAGTGTTGGTCGGCTATGGCTACACCTTC; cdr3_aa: CASSQVLVGYGYTF
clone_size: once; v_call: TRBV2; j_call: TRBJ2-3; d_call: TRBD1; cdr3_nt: TGTGCCAGCATGGCCGGGACAGGGACGCAGTATTTT; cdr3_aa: CASMAGTGTQYF
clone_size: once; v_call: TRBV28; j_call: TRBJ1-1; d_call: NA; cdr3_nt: TGTGCCAGCAGTTTACCCAAACACTCCATGAACACTGAAGCTTTCTTT; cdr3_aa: CASSLPKHSMNTEAFF
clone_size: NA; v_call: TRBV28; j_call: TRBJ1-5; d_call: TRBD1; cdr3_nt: TGTGCCAGCAGTTTATTGGGGCAGGGGGCTGGGCAGCCCCAGCATTTT; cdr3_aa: CASSLLGQGAGQPQHF
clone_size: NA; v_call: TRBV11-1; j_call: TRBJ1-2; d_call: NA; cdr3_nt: TGTGCCAGCAGCTTAGGGGGGGATGGCTACACCTTC; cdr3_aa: CASSLGGDGYTF
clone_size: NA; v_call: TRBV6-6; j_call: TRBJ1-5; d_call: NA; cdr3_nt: TGTGCCAGCAGTTACGGCCTAGGGGGTCAGCCCCAGCATTTT; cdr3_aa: CASSYGLGGQPQHF
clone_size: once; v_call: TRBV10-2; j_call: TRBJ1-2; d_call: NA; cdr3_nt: TGCGCCAGCAGTGATTGGCGGGGGGCCTATGGCTACACCTTC; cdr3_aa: CASSDWRGAYGYTF
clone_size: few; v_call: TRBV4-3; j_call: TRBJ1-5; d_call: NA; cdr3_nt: TGCGCCAGCAGCCAAGATAGTGGGCAGAATCAGCCCCAGCATTTT; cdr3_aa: CASSQDSGQNQPQHF
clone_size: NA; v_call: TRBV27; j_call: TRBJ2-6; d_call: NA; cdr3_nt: TGTGCCAGCGGAAAAGACGGAGCCTCTGGGGCCAACGTCCTGACTTTC; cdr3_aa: CASGKDGASGANVLTF
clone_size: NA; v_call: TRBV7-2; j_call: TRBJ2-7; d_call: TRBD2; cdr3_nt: TGTGCCAGCAGCTTTGATAGCGGGAGGGCTCGCTACGAGCAGTACTTC; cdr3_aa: CASSFDSGRARYEQYF
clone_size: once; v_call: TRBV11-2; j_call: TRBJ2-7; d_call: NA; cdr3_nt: TGTGCCAGCAGCCCATACCCGTGGTTAACAAATAACTACGAGCAGTACTTC; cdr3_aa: CASSPYPWLTNNYEQYF
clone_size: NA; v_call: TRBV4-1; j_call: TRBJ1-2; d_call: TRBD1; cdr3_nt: TGCGCCAGCAGCCAAGATCTAGGACAGGGGGCCTATGGCTACACCTTC; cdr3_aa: CASSQDLGQGAYGYTF
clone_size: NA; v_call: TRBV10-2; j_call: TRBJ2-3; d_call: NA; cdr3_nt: TGCGCCAGCAGGGTGGGCGGGGAAGATACGCAGTATTTT; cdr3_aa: CASRVGGEDTQYF
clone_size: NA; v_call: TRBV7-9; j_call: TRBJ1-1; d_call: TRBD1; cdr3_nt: TGTGCCAGCAGCCTTGGACAGGGTAGAGGTCCCACTGAAGCTTTCTTT; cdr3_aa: CASSLGQGRGPTEAFF
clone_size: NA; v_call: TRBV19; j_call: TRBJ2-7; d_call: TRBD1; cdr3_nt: TGTGCCAGTAGTATGGGACAGGGGCCCTACGAGCAGTACTTC; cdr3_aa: CASSMGQGPYEQYF
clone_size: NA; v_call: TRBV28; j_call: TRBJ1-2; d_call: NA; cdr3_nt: TGTGCCAGCAGAACGGGAATTGCTAACTATGGCTACACCTTC; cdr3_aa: CASRTGIANYGYTF
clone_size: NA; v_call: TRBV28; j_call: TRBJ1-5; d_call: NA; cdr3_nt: TGTGCCAGCAGTCGTCGACAGTTTGGCAATCAGCCCCAGCATTTT; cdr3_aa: CASSRRQFGNQPQHF
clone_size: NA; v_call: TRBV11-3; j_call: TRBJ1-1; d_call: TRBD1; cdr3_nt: TGTGCCAGCAGCTGGACAGGGATGGGTGAAGCTTTCTTT; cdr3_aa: CASSWTGMGEAFF
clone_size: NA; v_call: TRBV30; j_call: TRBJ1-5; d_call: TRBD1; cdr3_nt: TGTGCCTGGACTCGGACAGGGGGGGATCGCAATCAGCCCCAGCATTTT; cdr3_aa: CAWTRTGGDRNQPQHF
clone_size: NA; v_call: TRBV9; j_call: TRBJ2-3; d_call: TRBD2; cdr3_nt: TGTGCCAGCAGCGTGGGTCATACGAGTAGCGGGGGTCGAGGTTGGACGCAGTATTTT; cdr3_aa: CASSVGHTSSGGRGWTQYF
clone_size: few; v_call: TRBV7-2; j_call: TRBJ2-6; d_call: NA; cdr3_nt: TGTGCCAGCAGCTTAGTAAGCTCTGGGGCCAACGTCCTGACTTTC; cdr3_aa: CASSLVSSGANVLTF
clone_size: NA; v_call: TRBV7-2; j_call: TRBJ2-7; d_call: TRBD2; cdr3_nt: TGTGCCAGCAGTTTAGCGGGAGAGGGCGAGCAGTACTTC; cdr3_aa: CASSLAGEGEQYF
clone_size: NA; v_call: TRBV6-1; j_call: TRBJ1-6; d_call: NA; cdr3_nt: TGTGCCAGCAGTGCCCGGGACGTTAGCTCCTATAATTCACCCCTCCACTTT; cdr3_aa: CASSARDVSSYNSPLHF
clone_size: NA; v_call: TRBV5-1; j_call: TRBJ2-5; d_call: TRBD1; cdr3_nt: TGCGCCAGCAGCGTAGGGACAGGGAGAGAGACCCAGTACTTC; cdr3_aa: CASSVGTGRETQYF
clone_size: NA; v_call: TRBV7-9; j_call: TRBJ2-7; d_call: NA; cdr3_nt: TGTGCCAGCAGCTTAGACGGCGACGAGCAGTACTTC; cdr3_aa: CASSLDGDEQYF
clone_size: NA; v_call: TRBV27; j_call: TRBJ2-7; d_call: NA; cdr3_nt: TGTGCCAGCAGTCCCCGACAGCCTCCTCCCTACGAGCAGTACTTC; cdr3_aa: CASSPRQPPPYEQYF
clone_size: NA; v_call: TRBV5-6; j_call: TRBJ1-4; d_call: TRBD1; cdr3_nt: TGTGCCAGCAGGACACAGGGGGGAGGTTTAAGGGAAAAACTGTTTTTT; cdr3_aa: CASRTQGGGLREKLFF
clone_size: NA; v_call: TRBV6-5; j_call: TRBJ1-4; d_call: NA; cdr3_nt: TGTGCCAGCAGTTTGGTCCGGGCCGAGAATGAAAAACTGTTTTTT; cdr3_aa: CASSLVRAENEKLFF
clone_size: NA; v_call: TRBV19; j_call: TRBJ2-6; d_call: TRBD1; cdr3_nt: TGTGCCAGTCGCGGACAGGGGGCTTCATACGGGGCCAACGTCCTGACTTTC; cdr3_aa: CASRGQGASYGANVLTF
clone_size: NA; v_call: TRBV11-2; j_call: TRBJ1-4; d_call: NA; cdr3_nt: TGTGCCAGCAGCTTTAGGGGGGCTAATGAAAAACTGTTTTTT; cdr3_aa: CASSFRGANEKLFF
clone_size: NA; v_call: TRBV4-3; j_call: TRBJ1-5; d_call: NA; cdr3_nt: TGCGCCAGCAGCCAATTTCGGTTGAGCAATCAGCCCCAGCATTTT; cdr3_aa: CASSQFRLSNQPQHF
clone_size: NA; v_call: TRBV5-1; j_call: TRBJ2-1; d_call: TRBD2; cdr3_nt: TGCGCCAGCAGCTTGGTCCTAGCGGGAGGTAGTGAGCAGTTCTTC; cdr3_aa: CASSLVLAGGSEQFF
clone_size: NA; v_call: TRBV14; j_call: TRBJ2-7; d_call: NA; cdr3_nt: TGTGCCAGCAGCCTATTAACAGCGAACGAGCAGTACTTC; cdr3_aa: CASSLLTANEQYF
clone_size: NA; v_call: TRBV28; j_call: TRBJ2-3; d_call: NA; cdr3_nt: TGTGCCAGCAGCACGGGTCGGGATACGCAGTATTTT; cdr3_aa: CASSTGRDTQYF
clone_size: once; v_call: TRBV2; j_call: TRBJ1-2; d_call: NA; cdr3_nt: TGTGCCGGCTGGTCCGGGACGGCGGAAGGCTACACCTTC; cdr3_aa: CAGWSGTAEGYTF
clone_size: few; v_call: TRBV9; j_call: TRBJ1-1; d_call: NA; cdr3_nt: TGTGCCAGCAGCGTAGGCCCCAACACTGAAGCTTTCTTT; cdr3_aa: CASSVGPNTEAFF
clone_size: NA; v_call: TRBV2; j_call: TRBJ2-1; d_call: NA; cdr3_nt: TGTGCCATCAACGGACTATCCTACAATGAGCAGTTCTTC; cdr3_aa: CAINGLSYNEQFF
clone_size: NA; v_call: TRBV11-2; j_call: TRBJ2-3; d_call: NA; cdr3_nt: TGTGCCAGCAGCTTAAACAGGGTAGCCTCAGATACGCAGTATTTT; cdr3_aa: CASSLNRVASDTQYF
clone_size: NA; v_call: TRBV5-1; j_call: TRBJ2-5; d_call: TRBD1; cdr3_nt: TGCGCCAGCAGCTCGGGACAGGGGTCAGGGACCCAGTACTTC; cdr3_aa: CASSSGQGSGTQYF